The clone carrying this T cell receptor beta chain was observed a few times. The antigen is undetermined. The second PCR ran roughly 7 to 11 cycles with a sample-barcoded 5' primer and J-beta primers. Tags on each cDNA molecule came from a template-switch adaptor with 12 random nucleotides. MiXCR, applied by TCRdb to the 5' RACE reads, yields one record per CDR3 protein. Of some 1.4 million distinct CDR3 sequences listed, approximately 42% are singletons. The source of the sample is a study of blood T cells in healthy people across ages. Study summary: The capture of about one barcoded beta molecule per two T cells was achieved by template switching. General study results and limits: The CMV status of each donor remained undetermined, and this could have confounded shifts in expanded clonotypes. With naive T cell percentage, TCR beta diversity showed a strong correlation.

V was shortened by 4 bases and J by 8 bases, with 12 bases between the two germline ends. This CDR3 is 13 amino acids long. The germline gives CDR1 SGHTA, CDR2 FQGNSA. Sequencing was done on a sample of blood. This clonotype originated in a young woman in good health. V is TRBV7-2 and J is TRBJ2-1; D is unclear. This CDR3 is CASSWEFGYEQFF. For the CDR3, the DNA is TGTGCCAGCAGCTGGGAATTTGGGTATGAGCAGTTCTTC. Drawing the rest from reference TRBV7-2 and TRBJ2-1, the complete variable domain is GAGVSQSPSNKVTEKGKDVELRCDPISGHTALYWYRQSLGQGLEFLIYFQGNSAPDKSGLPSDRFSAERTGGSVSTLTIQRTQQEDSAVYLCASSWEFGYEQFFGPGTRLTVL.